This T cell receptor (beta chain) derives from a study of control samples from healthy donors and cancer patients. Trimming removed 8 bases at V and 4 bases at J, with 17 bases between. Germline assignment: CDR1 ENHRY and CDR2 SYGVKD. The CDR3 runs to 15 residues. Method: immunoSEQ multiplex PCR; TCRdb's copy keeps in-frame clones and lacks some. This table holds 65,000 to 100,000 clones, around 87% found once. Sequenced input: blood. This chain joins TRBV10-3 and TRBJ2-2; D possibly matches TRBD1 or TRBD2 (6 bases each). The TCR originated in a man aged 45-65 years in good health. The CDR3 DNA reads as TGTGCCATCGCACCCCAACAGGGAGGCACCGGGGAGCTGTTTTTT. It encodes CAIAPQQGGTGELFF.